This T cell receptor (beta chain) was obtained from a study of blood T cell repertoires in COVID-19. For the study at large: Acute and convalescent COVID-19 samples came from the United States, Italy and Spain. The analysed material was cDNA or gDNA that came from T cells, B-cell-depleted T cells, or PBMCs.

V lost 8 bases, J lost 6 bases, and 7 bases stayed unmatched. From germline, CDR1 is SNHLY and CDR2 FYNNEI. The CDR3 consists of 14 residues. Study processing details: How many nucleated cells were present was estimated from reference gene primer amplification. The method was immunoSEQ multiplex PCR; TCRdb's version includes in-frame clones alone and lacks a portion of them. That table supplies the V and J calls and clone size; D and trimming were determined from the DNA. The repertoire holds some 58,000 clones, with approximately 77% as singletons. The origin of this receptor is a human donor in a cohort sampled during active COVID-19. Sequencing was performed on peripheral blood. The chain joins TRBV2 to TRBJ1-1; the match to TRBD1 covers 12 bases. CDR3 DNA sequence: TGTGCCAGCGCGAGGGGACAGGGGGCTTCTGAAGCTTTCTTT. It yields the protein CASARGQGASEAFF.